Following are 28 T cell receptor beta chains from one sample sequenced in a study of cytomegalovirus exposure and HLA in healthy donors. The PCR made use of 60 Vbeta and 13 Jbeta primers. The data were produced by immunoSEQ multiplex PCR, yet TCRdb's version contains in-frame clones alone and is incomplete. The sample has 120,000 or so clones; under 12% are singletons. Sequences were obtained from PBMCs. These receptors came from a woman under 30 in good health and CMV-seropositive.

This clone was seen more than once but under ten times. The chain carries TRBV11-2 and TRBJ2-3, with D possibly being TRBD2 (6 bases). The V gene lost 5 bases and the J gene lost 4 bases, with 16 bases spanning the gap. Germline CDR1 reads SGHAT; CDR2 reads FQNNGV. The CDR3 totals 15 residues. CDR3 residues: CASSPFGGTADTQYF. CDR3 bases: TGTGCCAGCAGCCCATTCGGGGGTACGGCAGATACGCAGTATTTT.

This clone appeared a few times. One end of the junction varies from germline; a read error may be responsible. This chain connects TRBV5-4 to TRBJ1-2; D is uncertain. This CDR3 contains 11 residues. Germline V gives CDR1 SGHNT, CDR2 YYREEE (reference sequence). The CDR3 DNA sequence: TGTGCCAGAAGCTACTTCAATGGCTACACCTTC. This codes for CARSYFNGYTF.

This clone was detected a few times. The chain recombines TRBV6-1 with TRBJ2-7; 7 bases line up with TRBD1. CDR3 length equals 10 residues. Germline V gene sequence: CDR1 MNHNS, CDR2 SASEGT. The V and J ends lost 5 bases and 11 bases, in that order; junction bases with no gene match: 3. The CDR3 region is CASSLGTEYF. For the CDR3, the DNA is TGTGCCAGCAGTCTTGGGACAGAGTACTTC.

This clone showed up just a few times. The rearrangement links TRBV29-1 to TRBJ2-7; D is ambiguous. This CDR3 contains 11 residues. From germline, CDR1 is SQVTM and CDR2 ANQGSEA. V gave up 5 bases and J gave up 4 bases, with 9 bases separating them. CDR3 bases: TGCAGCGTTTTGGCGACTTACGAGCAGTACTTC. It is translated as CSVLATYEQYF.

In this sample, this clone turned up a few times. V gene TRBV4-1 combines with J gene TRBJ1-6; 9 bases are a match to TRBD1. Germline V gene sequence: CDR1 MGHRA, CDR2 YSYEKL. The V gene end was trimmed by 4 bases and the J gene end by 6 bases; junction bases not matched to a gene: 4. The CDR3 totals 15 residues. The CDR3 sequence: CASSLDRGFNSPLHF. The CDR3 DNA follows: TGCGCCAGCAGCCTGGACAGGGGATTTAATTCACCCCTCCACTTT.

J is TRBJ2-7 and V is TRBV27; 11 bases fit TRBD2. J lost 7 bases, V lost 5 bases, and 10 bases had no gene match. CDR3 length equals 15 residues. Per germline, CDR1 MNHEY and CDR2 SMNVEV (reference sequence). CDR3 DNA: TGTGCCAGCAGTCCGATAGCGGGAGGGCCTGGGGAGCAGTACTTC. Protein sequence: CASSPIAGGPGEQYF.

The genes are TRBV30 and TRBJ2-7; D gene uncertain. V gave up 1 base and J gave up 3 bases, with 7 bases separating them. The CDR3 is 12 residues long. Germline V gene sequence: CDR1 GTSNPN, CDR2 SVGIG (reference sequence). The CDR3, as DNA: TGTGCCTGGAGTGCCTCACACTACGAGCAGTACTTC. This encodes CAWSASHYEQYF.

Only a few counts were recorded for this clone. CDR3 sequence reads: CASWDTGGFNGYTF. The CDR3 DNA reads as TGTGCCAGCTGGGACACAGGGGGGTTTAATGGCTACACCTTC. The V gene is TRBV19, the J gene TRBJ1-2; 8 bases match TRBD1. The CDR3 spans 14 residues. Germline lookup yields CDR1 LNHDA and CDR2 SQIVND (reference sequence). V dropped 9 bases and J dropped 6; count of bases not matched to a gene: 12.

The chain recombines TRBV6-1 with TRBJ1-5; 7 bases match TRBD1. This CDR3 contains 14 residues. V lost 4 bases, J lost 4 bases, and 4 bases stayed unmatched. Germline CDR1 MNHNS, CDR2 SASEGT. CDR3 DNA sequence: TGTGCCAGCAGTGGCGGACAGGAGAATCAGCCCCAGCATTTT. The encoded protein is CASSGGQENQPQHF.

This clone was counted between two and nine times. The chain links TRBV5-1 to TRBJ2-1; possibly TRBD1 for D (6 bases). This CDR3 spans 17 amino acids. Germline-derived CDR1 and CDR2 are SGHRS and YFSETQ. V was pared by 5 bases and J by 10 bases, with 28 bases between. DNA of the CDR3: TGCGCCAGCAGTGGAGTCCGGTCGTCTGCAGCAGGGGAAGAGCAGTTCTTC. Translating it yields CASSGVRSSAAGEEQFF.

This clone was counted between two and nine times. The chain recombines TRBV27 with TRBJ1-2; D perhaps matches TRBD1 (6 bases). Germline V gene sequence: CDR1 MNHEY, CDR2 SMNVEV (reference sequence). Trimming shortened V by 10 bases and J by 4 bases, and 10 bases separated the two germline ends. The CDR3 length is 11 residues. CDR3 sequence: CATGDLYGYTF. In nucleotides, the CDR3 is TGTGCCACAGGGGACCTCTATGGCTACACCTTC.

This clone was observed a few times. This chain links TRBV5-4 with TRBJ1-3; 10 bases align to TRBD1. V gave up 1 base and J gave up 4 bases; unmatched junction bases: 8. The CDR3 is 17 amino acids. Germline V gives CDR1 SGHNT, CDR2 YYREEE (reference sequence). In nucleotides, the CDR3 is TGTGCCAGCAGCTTGTCCTCGGGACAGGGGACAGGAAACACCATATATTTT. Translating gives CASSLSSGQGTGNTIYF.

The rearrangement links TRBV7-9 to TRBJ2-1; TRBD1 matches at 9 bases. V shed 8 bases, J shed 4 bases, and the junction held 12 bases outside the gene matches. This CDR3 is 16 amino acids long. Germline CDR1 reads SEHNR; CDR2 reads FQNEAQ (reference sequence). CDR3 nucleotides: TGTGCCAGCGAACCACCGGGACAGGGACCTTACAATGAGCAGTTCTTC. Its protein product is CASEPPGQGPYNEQFF.

The chain has TRBV7-9 and TRBJ1-2; the D is unclear. The V end was cut by 7 bases, the J end by 4 bases, with 10 bases between. The CDR3 consists of 12 residues. Germline CDR1 reads SEHNR; CDR2 reads FQNEAQ (reference sequence). The CDR3 here is CASTEGVYGYTF. CDR3 bases: TGTGCCAGCACCGAAGGAGTCTATGGCTACACCTTC.

V gene TRBV18 combines with J gene TRBJ2-7, with a possible D match to TRBD2 (6 bases). Trimming stripped 6 bases from V and 4 bases from J, with 13 bases between. CDR1 is KGHSH, CDR2 LQKENI, per germline. This CDR3 region has 13 residues. Written as DNA, the CDR3 is TGTGCCAGCTCGGCCCAGGGAGGATACGAGCAGTACTTC. It translates to CASSAQGGYEQYF.

This chain joins TRBV7-3 and TRBJ2-1; 9 bases are shared with TRBD2. CDR3 size: 16 residues. The trim removed 5 bases at V and 9 bases at J, leaving 14 bases unmatched. The germline CDR1 and CDR2 sequences are SGHTA and FQGTGA. In DNA, the CDR3 is TGTGCCAGCAGCCGGGGGCTGGCGGGAGGGCCTTCTGAGCAGTTCTTC. Translation gives CASSRGLAGGPSEQFF.

The table lists this clone with a few counts. This chain uses TRBV19 with TRBJ1-1; D may be TRBD1 (5 bases). Germline V gene lookup returns CDR1 LNHDA and CDR2 SQIVND (reference sequence). CDR3 length equals 14 residues. Trimming shortened V by 5 bases and J by 5 bases, and 15 bases separated the two germline ends. CDR3 sequence reads: CASSPFGAPTEAFF. The CDR3 nucleotides are TGTGCCAGTAGTCCCTTTGGGGCGCCAACTGAAGCTTTCTTT.

The chain is built from TRBV6-6 and TRBJ2-3; D is possibly TRBD2 (6 bases). Trimming took 5 bases from V and 1 from J, leaving 16 bases between them. The CDR3 is 16 amino acids. Germline loops: CDR1 MNHNY, CDR2 SVGAGI (reference sequence). The DNA of the CDR3 is TGTGCCAGCAGTCTCAGCCCCTGGGGGGGCACAGATACGCAGTATTTT. It codes for CASSLSPWGGTDTQYF.

The sample holds a few counts of this clone. The rearrangement links TRBV30 to TRBJ1-3; D not certain. The CDR3 is 15 residues long. Trimming stripped 0 bases from V and 1 base from J, with 10 bases between. From germline, CDR1 is GTSNPN and CDR2 SVGIG (reference sequence). The chain's CDR3 is CAWSVLGRSGNTIYF. CDR3 sequence (DNA): TGTGCCTGGAGTGTGTTGGGGAGGTCTGGAAACACCATATATTTT.

This clone has just a few counts. V gene TRBV6-4 combines with J gene TRBJ2-2, with D unresolved. The V and J ends lost 3 bases and 3 bases respectively, with 5 bases between them. Germline CDR1 reads MRHNA; CDR2 reads SNTAGT. The CDR3 length is 13 residues. The CDR3 DNA follows: TGTGCCAGCAGTGAATCAGACACCGGGGAGCTGTTTTTT. It translates to CASSESDTGELFF.

This clone was observed a handful of times. The chain joins TRBV6-6 to TRBJ1-2, with TRBD1 as a possible D gene (5 bases). Trimming stripped 6 bases from V and 4 bases from J, with 21 bases between. The CDR3 spans 16 residues. The germline gives CDR1 MNHNY, CDR2 SVGAGI (reference sequence). The CDR3 DNA reads TGTGCCAGCAGGACCATTGACAGACCCTTAGGCTATGGCTACACCTTC. This translates into CASRTIDRPLGYGYTF.

This clone was observed a handful of times. The chain couples TRBV30 to TRBJ2-3, with 8 bases that match TRBD2. Trimming removed 0 bases from V and 4 bases from J; junction bases left unmatched: 9. CDR1 is GTSNPN, CDR2 SVGIG, per germline (reference sequence). The CDR3 loop spans 16 amino acids. CDR3 nucleotide sequence: TGTGCCTGGAGTGTATTCGCGGGAGGAAAGTCAGATACGCAGTATTTT. Protein sequence: CAWSVFAGGKSDTQYF.

This clone occurred a few times. The rearrangement joins TRBV10-3 to TRBJ2-3; 10 bases are shared with TRBD2. This CDR3 region has 17 residues. J lost 3 bases, V lost 2 bases, and 8 bases had no gene match. CDR1 and CDR2 (germline): ENHRY, SYGVKD. The CDR3: CAISETLAGGTTDTQYF. The CDR3 DNA reads as TGTGCCATCAGTGAGACATTAGCGGGAGGTACGACAGATACGCAGTATTTT.

This chain joins TRBV19 and TRBJ2-7, with TRBD2 matching over 7 bases. V lost 3 bases, J lost 2 bases, and 4 bases stayed unmatched. This CDR3 comprises 14 residues. Germline values: CDR1 LNHDA, CDR2 SQIVND (reference sequence). The CDR3 DNA sequence: TGTGCCAGTAGTATTCGACTAGCTCCCTACGAGCAGTACTTC. Protein sequence: CASSIRLAPYEQYF.

This clone was observed a few times. The chain couples TRBV9 to TRBJ1-5; 7 positions match TRBD1. CDR1 SGDLS and CDR2 YYNGEE come from the germline V gene. This CDR3 has 13 amino acids. Unmatched junction bases numbered 8, after V lost 9 bases and J lost 5 bases. Here the CDR3 reads CAISHRGYQPQHF. DNA of the CDR3: TGTGCCATCTCCCACAGGGGTTATCAGCCCCAGCATTTT.

This clone has just a few counts. The rearrangement joins TRBV5-1 to TRBJ2-7, with 9 bases aligning to TRBD2. CDR1 and CDR2 from the germline V gene are SGHRS and YFSETQ. This CDR3 is built from 14 residues. The J segment lost 4 bases and the V segment lost 4 bases, leaving 6 bases of the junction unmatched. The chain's CDR3 is CASSVASGIYEQYF. As DNA, the CDR3 is TGCGCCAGCAGCGTGGCTAGCGGGATTTACGAGCAGTACTTC. Full variable domain (remainder filled in from reference TRBV5-1 and TRBJ2-7): KAGVTQTPRYLIKTRGQQVTLSCSPISGHRSVSWYQQTPGQGLQFLFEYFSETQRNKGNFPGRFSGRQFSNSRSEMNVSTLELGDSALYLCASSVASGIYEQYFGPGTRLTVT.

This CDR3 is CASKIDSTQYF. CDR3 nucleotide sequence: TGTGCCAGCAAGATAGATTCGACGCAGTATTTT. This chain links TRBV28 with TRBJ2-3; D gene unclear. The CDR3 length is 11 residues. Germline CDR1 reads MDHEN; CDR2 reads SYDVKM. The germline V and J ends were trimmed by 7 bases and 9 bases, with 11 bases remaining between them.

The genes are TRBV5-1 and TRBJ2-7, with D unresolved. Deletions cut 3 bases from V and 0 bases from J, with 13 bases between. CDR3 length equals 15 residues. Germline V gives CDR1 SGHRS, CDR2 YFSETQ. CDR3 in DNA: TGCGCCAGCAGCTCCACAACTATCAGCTCCTACGAGCAGTACTTC. This codes for CASSSTTISSYEQYF.